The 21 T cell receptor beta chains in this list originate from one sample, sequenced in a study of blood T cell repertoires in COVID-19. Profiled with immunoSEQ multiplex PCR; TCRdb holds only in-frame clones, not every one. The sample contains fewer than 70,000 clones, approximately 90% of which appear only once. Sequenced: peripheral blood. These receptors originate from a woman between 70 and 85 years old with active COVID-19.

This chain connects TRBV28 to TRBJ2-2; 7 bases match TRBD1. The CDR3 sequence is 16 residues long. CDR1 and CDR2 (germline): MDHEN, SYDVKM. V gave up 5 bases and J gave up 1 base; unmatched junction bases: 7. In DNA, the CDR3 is TGTGCCAGCAGTATAAACAGGGGCGAGAACACCGGGGAGCTGTTTTTT. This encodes CASSINRGENTGELFF.

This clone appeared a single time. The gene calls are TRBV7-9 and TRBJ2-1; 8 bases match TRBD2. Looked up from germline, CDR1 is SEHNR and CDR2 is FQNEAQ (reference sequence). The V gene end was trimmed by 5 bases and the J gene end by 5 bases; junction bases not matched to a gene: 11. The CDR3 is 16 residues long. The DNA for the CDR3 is TGTGCCAGCAGCCCCCCTGGCGGGAGGAAAAACAATGAGCAGTTCTTC. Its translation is CASSPPGGRKNNEQFF.

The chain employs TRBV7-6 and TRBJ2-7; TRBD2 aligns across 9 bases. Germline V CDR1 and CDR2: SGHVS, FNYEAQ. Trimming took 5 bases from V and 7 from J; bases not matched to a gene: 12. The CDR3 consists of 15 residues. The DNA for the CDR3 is TGTGCCAGCAGCCCAAGCGGGAGGAGAGACGTAGAGCAGTACTTC. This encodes CASSPSGRRDVEQYF. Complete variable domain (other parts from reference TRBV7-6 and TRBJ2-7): GAGVSQSPRYKVTKRGQDVALRCDPISGHVSLYWYRQALGQGPEFLTYFNYEAQQDKSGLPNDRFSAERPEGSISTLTIQRTEQRDSAMYRCASSPSGRRDVEQYFGPGTRLTVT.

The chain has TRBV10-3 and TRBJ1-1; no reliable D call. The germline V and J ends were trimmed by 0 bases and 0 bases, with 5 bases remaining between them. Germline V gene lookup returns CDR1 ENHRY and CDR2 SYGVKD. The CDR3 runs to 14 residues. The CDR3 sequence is CAISESSVNTEAFF. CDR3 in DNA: TGTGCCATCAGTGAGTCGAGCGTGAACACTGAAGCTTTCTTT.

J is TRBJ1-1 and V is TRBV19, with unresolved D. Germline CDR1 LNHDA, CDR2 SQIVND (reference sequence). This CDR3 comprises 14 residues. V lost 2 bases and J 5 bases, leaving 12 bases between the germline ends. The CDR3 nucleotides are TGTGCCAGTAGTATAATTCCCCCGAGGACTGAAGCTTTCTTT. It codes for CASSIIPPRTEAFF.

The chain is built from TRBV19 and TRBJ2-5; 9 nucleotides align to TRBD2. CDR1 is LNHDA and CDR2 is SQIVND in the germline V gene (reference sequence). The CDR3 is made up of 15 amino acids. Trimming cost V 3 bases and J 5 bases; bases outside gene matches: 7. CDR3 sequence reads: CASSINSGSMETQYF. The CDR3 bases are TGTGCCAGTAGTATCAATAGCGGGAGTATGGAGACCCAGTACTTC.

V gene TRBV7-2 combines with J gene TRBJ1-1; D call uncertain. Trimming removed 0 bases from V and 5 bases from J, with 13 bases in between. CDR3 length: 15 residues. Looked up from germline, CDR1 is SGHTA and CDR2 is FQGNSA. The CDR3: CASSLAVPARTEAFF. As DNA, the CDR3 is TGTGCCAGCAGCTTAGCGGTCCCTGCGAGGACTGAAGCTTTCTTT.

As DNA, the CDR3 is TGCGCCAGCAGCCATCAAGGACAGGGCCGGGATCAGCCCCAGCATTTT. As protein: CASSHQGQGRDQPQHF. The V call is TRBV4-1, the J call TRBJ1-5, with TRBD1 identical over 8 bases. The CDR3 length is 16 residues. Germline CDR1 MGHRA, CDR2 YSYEKL. V trimming: 3 bases; J trimming: 5 bases; junction bases outside the gene matches: 9.

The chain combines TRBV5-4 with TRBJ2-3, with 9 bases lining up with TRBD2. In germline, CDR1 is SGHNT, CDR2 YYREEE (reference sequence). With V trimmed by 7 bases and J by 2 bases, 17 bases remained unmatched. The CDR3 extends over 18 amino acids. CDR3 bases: TGTGCCAGCCACCCCCCGCGGGAGGGCCAGGTTAACACAGATACGCAGTATTTT. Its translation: CASHPPREGQVNTDTQYF. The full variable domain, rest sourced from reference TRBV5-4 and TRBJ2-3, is ETGVTQSPTHLIKTRGQQVTLRCSSQSGHNTVSWYQQALGQGPQFIFQYYREEENGRGNFPPRFSGLQFPNYSSELNVNALELDDSALYLCASHPPREGQVNTDTQYFGPGTRLTVL.

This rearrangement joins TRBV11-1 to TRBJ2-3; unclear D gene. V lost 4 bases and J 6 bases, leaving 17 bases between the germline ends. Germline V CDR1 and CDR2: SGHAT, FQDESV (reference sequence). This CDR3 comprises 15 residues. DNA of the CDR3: TGTGCCAGCAGCTCGACCTCACGTTGGGCCGATACGCAGTATTTT. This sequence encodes CASSSTSRWADTQYF.

The CDR3 nucleotides are TGTGCCATCAGTGAGTCGCCTAGCGGGAGACGGGACCTTAGCACAGATACGCAGTATTTT. It is translated as CAISESPSGRRDLSTDTQYF. The V and J genes are TRBV10-3 and TRBJ2-3; the match to TRBD2 covers 10 bases. With V trimmed by 0 bases and J by 0 bases, 12 bases remained unmatched. CDR1 is ENHRY, CDR2 SYGVKD, per germline. The CDR3 is made up of 20 amino acids.

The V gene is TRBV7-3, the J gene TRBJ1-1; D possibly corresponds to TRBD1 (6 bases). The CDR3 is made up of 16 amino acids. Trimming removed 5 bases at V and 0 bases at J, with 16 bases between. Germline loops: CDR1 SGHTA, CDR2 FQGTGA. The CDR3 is CASSLGQPSMNTEAFF. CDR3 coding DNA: TGTGCCAGCAGCCTCGGACAGCCTTCTATGAACACTGAAGCTTTCTTT.

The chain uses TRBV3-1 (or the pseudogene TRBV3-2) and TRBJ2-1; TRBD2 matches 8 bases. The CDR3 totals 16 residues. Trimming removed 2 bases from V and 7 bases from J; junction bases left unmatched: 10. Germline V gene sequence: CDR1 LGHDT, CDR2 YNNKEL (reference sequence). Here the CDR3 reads CASSQNPAGGGNEQFF. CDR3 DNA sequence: TGTGCCAGCAGCCAAAACCCGGCGGGAGGAGGAAATGAGCAGTTCTTC.

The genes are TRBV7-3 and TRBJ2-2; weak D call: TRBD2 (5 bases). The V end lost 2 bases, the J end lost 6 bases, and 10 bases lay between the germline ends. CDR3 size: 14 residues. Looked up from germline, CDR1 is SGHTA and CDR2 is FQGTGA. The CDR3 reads CASSLGLGAGELFF. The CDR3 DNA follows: TGTGCCAGCAGCTTAGGGCTCGGGGCCGGGGAGCTGTTTTTT.

The CDR3 loop is CASSTVRDLVSGELFF. CDR3 DNA sequence: TGTGCCAGTAGTACGGTGAGGGACTTGGTTTCCGGGGAGCTGTTTTTT. The chain joins TRBV19 to TRBJ2-2; the D gene is possibly TRBD2 (6 bases). Germline CDR1 is LNHDA and CDR2 is SQIVND (reference sequence). Deletions cut 4 bases from V and 6 bases from J, with 18 bases between. The CDR3 has 16 residues.

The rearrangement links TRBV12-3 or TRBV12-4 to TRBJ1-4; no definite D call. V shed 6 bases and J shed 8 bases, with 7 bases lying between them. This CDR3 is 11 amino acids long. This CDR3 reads CASRETEKLFF. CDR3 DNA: TGTGCCAGCAGAGAGACAGAAAAACTGTTTTTT.

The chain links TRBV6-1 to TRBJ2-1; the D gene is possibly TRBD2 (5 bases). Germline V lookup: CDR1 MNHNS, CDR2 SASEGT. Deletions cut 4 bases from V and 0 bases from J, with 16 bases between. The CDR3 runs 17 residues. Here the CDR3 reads CASSAYRDYYSYNEQFF. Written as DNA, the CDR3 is TGTGCCAGCAGTGCCTACCGGGATTATTACTCCTACAATGAGCAGTTCTTC.

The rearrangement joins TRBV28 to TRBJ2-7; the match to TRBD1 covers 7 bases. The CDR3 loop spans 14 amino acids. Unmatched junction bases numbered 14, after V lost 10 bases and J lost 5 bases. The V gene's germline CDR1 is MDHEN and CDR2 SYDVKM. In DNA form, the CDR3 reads TGTGCCACCCAAACAGGGACAGCCCTCCACGAGCAGTACTTC. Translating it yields CATQTGTALHEQYF.

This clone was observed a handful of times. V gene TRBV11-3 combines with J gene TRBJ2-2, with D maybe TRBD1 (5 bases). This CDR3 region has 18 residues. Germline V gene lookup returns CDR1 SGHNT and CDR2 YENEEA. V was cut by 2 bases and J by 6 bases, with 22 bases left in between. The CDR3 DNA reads TGTGCCAGCAGCTTATCCCAGGGTACGGAGACCGGACCCGGGGAGCTGTTTTTT. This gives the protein CASSLSQGTETGPGELFF.

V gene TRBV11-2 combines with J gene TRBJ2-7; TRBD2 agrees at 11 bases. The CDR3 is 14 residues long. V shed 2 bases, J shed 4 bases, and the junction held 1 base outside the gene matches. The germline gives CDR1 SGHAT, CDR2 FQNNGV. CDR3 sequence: CASSLLAGGYEQYF. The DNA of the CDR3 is TGTGCCAGCAGCTTACTAGCGGGAGGTTACGAGCAGTACTTC.

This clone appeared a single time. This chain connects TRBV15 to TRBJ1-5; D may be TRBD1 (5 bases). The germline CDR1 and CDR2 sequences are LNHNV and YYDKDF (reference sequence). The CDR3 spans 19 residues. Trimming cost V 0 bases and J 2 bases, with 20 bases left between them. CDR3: CATSRDLRDFLSGNQPQHF. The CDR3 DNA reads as TGTGCCACCAGCAGAGATCTCCGGGACTTTCTATCGGGCAATCAGCCCCAGCATTTT.